This note documents a single TCR beta chain sequence. Its antigen is not known. This sample was taken from a study of early T cells in non-severe SARS-CoV-2 infection. As for the study in general: The authors sequenced bulk RNA from unsorted whole blood, leaving chains unpaired. General observations from the study: Missing private and CD4 specificities, VDJdb matching favored anti-spike CD8 responses.

The library protocol tagged individual cDNA molecules with unique molecular identifiers. A single record per CDR3 protein comes from TCRdb applying MiXCR to the 5' RACE reads. Of 80,000 or so distinct CDR3 sequences listed, around 16% are singletons. The CDR3 runs to 13 residues. The V and J ends lost 2 bases and 6 bases respectively, with 11 bases between them. Sequencing was performed on whole blood. The chain employs TRBV12-3 or TRBV12-4 and TRBJ2-7; D is unresolved. The TCR sequence derives from an adult who was a healthcare worker with PCR-confirmed SARS-CoV-2 infection or an uninfected control (not recorded which). The CDR3 sequence is CASSLNRFSEQYF. As DNA, the CDR3 is TGTGCCAGCAGTTTAAATCGGTTCTCCGAGCAGTACTTC.